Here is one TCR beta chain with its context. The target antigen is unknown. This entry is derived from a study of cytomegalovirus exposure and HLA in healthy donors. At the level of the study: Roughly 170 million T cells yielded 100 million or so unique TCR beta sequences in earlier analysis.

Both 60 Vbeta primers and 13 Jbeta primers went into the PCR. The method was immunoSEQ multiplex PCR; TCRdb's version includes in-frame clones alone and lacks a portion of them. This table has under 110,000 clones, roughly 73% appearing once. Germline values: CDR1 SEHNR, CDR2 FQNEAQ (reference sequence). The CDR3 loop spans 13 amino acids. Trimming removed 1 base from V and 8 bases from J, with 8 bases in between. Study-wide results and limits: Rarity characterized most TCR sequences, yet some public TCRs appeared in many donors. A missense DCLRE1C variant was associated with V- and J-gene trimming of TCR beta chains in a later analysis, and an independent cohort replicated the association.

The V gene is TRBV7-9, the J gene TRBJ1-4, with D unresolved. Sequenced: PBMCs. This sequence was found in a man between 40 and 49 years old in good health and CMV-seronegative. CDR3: CASSLGHYEKLFF. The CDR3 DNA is TGTGCCAGCAGCTTAGGACATTACGAAAAACTGTTTTTT.